The source of this T cell receptor (beta chain) is a study of CXCR3-negative and CXCR3-positive naive CD8 T cells (dated by TCRdb to 2018 to 2020). Regarding the study in general: In total, some 150 million TRB reads were obtained, which works out to roughly 1.5 +/- 0.3 million reads per library. Diversity and physicochemical repertoire analyses were performed on around twelve donors pooled from two independent experiments. The TRBV-TRBJ cluster analysis covered naive subsets from five or six donors and memory cells from 3 donors.

Paper-wide results and their limitations: TRBV-TRBJ usage was similar between naive CXCR3-negative and CXCR3-positive cells from the same donor, while memory cells showed distinct patterns. Both naive subsets had comparably high repertoire diversity, while memory CD8+ T cells had much lower repertoire diversity. Surface CD5, linked to self-reactivity in mice, was comparable between naive subsets; TCR interaction strength was therefore also inferred from TRB CDR3 physicochemical properties. TRB CDR3s from CXCR3-positive naive cells showed higher hydrophobicity (lower Kidera factor 4), lower energy, and higher strength and volume indices than CXCR3-negative naive cells. CXCR3 expression partially decreased after cryopreservation, so most assays used freshly isolated PBMCs.

Each CD8+ T cell subset was flow-sorted in triplicate, with over 250,000 cells per subset placed directly into RLT lysis buffer. To keep memory contaminants out, a stringent definition of naive CD8+ T cells was applied: CD45RO-CCR7+CD27+CD95-. Standard density gradient centrifugation was used to isolate peripheral blood mononuclear cells from buffy coats. Naive CXCR3-negative and CXCR3-positive CD8+ T cells were flow-sorted on a FACSAria III. An RNeasy Mini Kit was used to extract total RNA from the sorted cells. The CDR3, from cysteine to phenylalanine, totals 16 residues. The nucleotide record is missing. As encoded in the germline V gene, CDR1 is SGHDN while CDR2 is FVKESK. In the case of this clonotype: This clone's antigen is unknown.

These reads were obtained on a NextSeq 550. The Human TCR Profiling Kit (MiLaboratory) was used to prepare UMI-labeled 5' RACE TRB cDNA libraries. cDNA synthesis used the entire amount of extracted RNA, and PCR amplification then used the entire amount of cDNA produced. Libraries were prepared in parallel with an identical number of PCR cycles. From the authors' description of their analysis: MIGEC and MiXCR extracted about 57,000 +/- 9,900 unique UMI-labeled TRB cDNA molecules per library, requiring at least two reads per UMI. On average, approximately 40,000 +/- 10,000 functional in-frame TRB CDR3 nucleotide clonotypes lacking stop codons were found per library. Diversity metrics, including normalized Shannon-Wiener and Chao1, were computed in VDJtools after downsampling to 5000 UMI-labeled TRB molecules per sample. Clonotype-size-weighted physicochemical properties of the central five CDR3 residues (interaction energy, strength, volume and Kidera factor 4) were computed in VDJtools. TCRdb reprocessed the reads; each CDR3 protein sequence makes one entry, and DNA is unavailable. The authors' filters were not applied to this entry. This sample's table has entries for 50,000 to 65,000 distinct CDR3 sequences. The biggest ten clones account for approximately 1.5% of the sample.

This clonotype was obtained from a human donor in good health. Some clones in this sample may be carry-over from other donors' samples. The sequenced sample consisted of naive CXCR3- CD8+ T cells from blood. In light of the paper, this sample's cell subset or site label describes: CD45RO-CCR7+CD27+CD95- naive CD8+ T cells lacking CXCR3 (TNR3-). The rearranged segments are TRBV14 and TRBJ2-3; the TCRdb D gene call, TRBD1, has no DNA to confirm it. The CDR3: CASSQTSGQGMDTQYF.